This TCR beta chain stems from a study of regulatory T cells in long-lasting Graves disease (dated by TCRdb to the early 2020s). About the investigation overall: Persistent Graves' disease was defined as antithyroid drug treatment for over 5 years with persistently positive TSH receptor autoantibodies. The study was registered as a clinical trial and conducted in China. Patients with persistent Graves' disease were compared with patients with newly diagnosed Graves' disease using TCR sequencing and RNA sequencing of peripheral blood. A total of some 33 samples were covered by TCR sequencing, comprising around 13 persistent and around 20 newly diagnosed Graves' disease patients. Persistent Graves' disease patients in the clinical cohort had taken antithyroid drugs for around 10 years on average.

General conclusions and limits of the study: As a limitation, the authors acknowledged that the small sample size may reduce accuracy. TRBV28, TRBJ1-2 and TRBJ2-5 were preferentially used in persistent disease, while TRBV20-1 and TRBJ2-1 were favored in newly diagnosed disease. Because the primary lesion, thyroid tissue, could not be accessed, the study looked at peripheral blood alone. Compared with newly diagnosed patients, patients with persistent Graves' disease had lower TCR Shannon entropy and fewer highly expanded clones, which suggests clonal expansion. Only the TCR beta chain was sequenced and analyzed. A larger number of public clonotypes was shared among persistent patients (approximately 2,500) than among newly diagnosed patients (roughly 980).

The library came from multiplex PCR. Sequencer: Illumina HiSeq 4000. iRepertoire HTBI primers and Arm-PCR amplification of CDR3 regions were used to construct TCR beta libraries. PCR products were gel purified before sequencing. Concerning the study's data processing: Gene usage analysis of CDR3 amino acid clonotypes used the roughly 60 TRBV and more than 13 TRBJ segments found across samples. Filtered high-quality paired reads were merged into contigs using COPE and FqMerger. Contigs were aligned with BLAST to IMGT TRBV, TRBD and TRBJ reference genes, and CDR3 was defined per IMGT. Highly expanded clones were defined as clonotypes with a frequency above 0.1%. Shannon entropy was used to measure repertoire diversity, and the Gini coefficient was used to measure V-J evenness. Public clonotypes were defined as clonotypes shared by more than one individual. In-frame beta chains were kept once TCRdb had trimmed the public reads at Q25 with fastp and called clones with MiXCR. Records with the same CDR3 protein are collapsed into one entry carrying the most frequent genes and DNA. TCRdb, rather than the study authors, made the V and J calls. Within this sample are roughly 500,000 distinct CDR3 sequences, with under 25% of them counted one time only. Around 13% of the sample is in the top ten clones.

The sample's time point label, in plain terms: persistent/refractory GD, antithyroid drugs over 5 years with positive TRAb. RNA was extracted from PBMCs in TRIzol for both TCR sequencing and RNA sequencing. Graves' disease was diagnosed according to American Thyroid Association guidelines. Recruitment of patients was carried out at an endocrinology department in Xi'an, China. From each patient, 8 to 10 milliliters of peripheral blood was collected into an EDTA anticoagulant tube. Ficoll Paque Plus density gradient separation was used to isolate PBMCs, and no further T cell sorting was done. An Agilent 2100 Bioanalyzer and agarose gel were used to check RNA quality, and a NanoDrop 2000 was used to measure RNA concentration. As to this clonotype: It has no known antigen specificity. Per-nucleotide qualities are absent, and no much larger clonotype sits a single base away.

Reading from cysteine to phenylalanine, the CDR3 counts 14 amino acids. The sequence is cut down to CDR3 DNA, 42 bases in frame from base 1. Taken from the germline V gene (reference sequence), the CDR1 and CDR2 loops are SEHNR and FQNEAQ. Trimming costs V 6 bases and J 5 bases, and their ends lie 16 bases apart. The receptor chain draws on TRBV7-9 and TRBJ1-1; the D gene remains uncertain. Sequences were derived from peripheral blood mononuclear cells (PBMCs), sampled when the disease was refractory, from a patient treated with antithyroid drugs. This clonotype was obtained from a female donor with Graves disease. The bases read TGTGCCAGCAGGTCCGGGGTAGGGTGGACTGAAGCTTTCTTT. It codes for CASRSGVGWTEAFF. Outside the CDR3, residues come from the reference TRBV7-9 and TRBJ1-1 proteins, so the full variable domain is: DTGVSQNPRHKITKRGQNVTFRCDPISEHNRLYWYRQTLGQGPEFLTYFQNEAQLEKSRLLSDRFSAERPKGSFSTLEIQRTEQGDSAMYLCASRSGVGWTEAFFGQGTRLTVV.